This paragraph reports one T cell receptor beta chain. CDR3 length: 17 residues. Trimming removed 5 bases from V and 3 bases from J; junction bases left unmatched: 9. Per germline, CDR1 SGHVS and CDR2 FQNEAQ. Those who participated ranged in age from about 18 to 89 years and resided in 20 to 30 US areas. These data come from a study of blood T cell repertoires in COVID-19. Study as a whole: The study counted Cohort 3 donors as recovered given two negative PCRs, clearance, or symptom resolution. Sources were T cells, B-cell-depleted T cells, or PBMCs; the material itself was cDNA or gDNA.

In the authors' methods: Estimates of nucleated cell counts were drawn from the amplification of reference gene primers. Here immunoSEQ multiplex PCR was the method, and the copy in TCRdb shows in-frame clones only, minus some. That table supplies the V and J calls and clone size; D and trimming were determined from the DNA. The sample holds around 290,000 clones; 88% are singletons and the top ten take roughly 2%. Input material: PBMCs or T cells enriched from blood (not recorded which). The TCR comes from a woman aged 55-70 years in a cohort exposed to, infected with or recovered from COVID-19 (not recorded which). The genes are TRBV7-8 and TRBJ2-1; 11 positions match TRBD2. The CDR3 nucleotides read TGTGCCAGCAGCCTCGGGGGTGGACTAGCGGGCTACAATGAGCAGTTCTTC. Translation gives CASSLGGGLAGYNEQFF.